This passage covers 27 T cell receptor beta chains from one sample sequenced in a study of regulatory T cells in long-lasting Graves disease. Relying on iRepertoire HTBI primers and Arm-PCR of CDR3 regions, the team built TCR beta libraries. TCRdb processed the multiplex PCR reads anew with MiXCR; each CDR3 protein has one entry. The data contain about 220,000 distinct CDR3 sequences, around a fifth of them seen just once; the ten biggest clones take up about an eighth. Described time point: newly diagnosed GD, antithyroid drugs for less than 3 months. The TCR library was made from RNA extracted from PBMCs. This sample was also put to use in a study of T cells in Graves' hyperthyroidism and ophthalmopathy.

The sequencing used peripheral blood mononuclear cells (PBMCs), collected at new diagnosis, from a patient treated with antithyroid drugs. The receptors were gathered from a woman aged 25-40 years with Graves disease.

This clonotype was counted ten times or more. The chain joins TRBV20-1 to TRBJ2-2; the D gene is possibly TRBD2 (5 bases). V lost 0 bases, J lost 9 bases, and 20 bases lay in between. Germline values: CDR1 DFQATT, CDR2 SNEGSKA (reference sequence). There are 16 residues in the CDR3. CDR3 region: CSARDRGRTQYRELFF. The CDR3 DNA reads as TGCAGTGCTAGAGACCGGGGAAGGACCCAGTACCGGGAGCTGTTTTTT.

The rearrangement links TRBV4-1 to TRBJ2-6; D is unclear. This CDR3 has 17 amino acids. Germline CDR1 and CDR2: MGHRA and YSYEKL. V shed 4 bases and J shed 1 base, with 14 bases lying between them. The CDR3 nucleotides are TGCGCCAGCAGCCGCCCTGAATTCGCGTCTGGGGCCAACGTCCTGACTTTC. The encoded protein is CASSRPEFASGANVLTF.

This clonotype occurred a few times. This chain uses TRBV5-4 with TRBJ2-1; perhaps TRBD1 as D (6 bases). The CDR3 totals 14 residues. The V end lost 4 bases, the J end lost 10 bases, and 18 bases lay between the germline ends. Germline lookup yields CDR1 SGHNT and CDR2 YYREEE (reference sequence). CDR3 DNA sequence: TGTGCCAGCAGCGGGGCAGGGACACGACGGGAGCAGTTCTTC. Encoded protein: CASSGAGTRREQFF. The variable domain in full, with the rest retrieved from reference TRBV5-4 and TRBJ2-1, is ETGVTQSPTHLIKTRGQQVTLRCSSQSGHNTVSWYQQALGQGPQFIFQYYREEENGRGNFPPRFSGLQFPNYSSELNVNALELDDSALYLCASSGAGTRREQFFGPGTRLTVL.

This clonotype was counted ten times or more. This sequence joins TRBV6-1 and TRBJ1-1; D not certain. Germline V CDR1 and CDR2: MNHNS, SASEGT. The V end was cut by 5 bases, the J end by 0 bases, with 7 bases between. The CDR3 loop spans 13 amino acids. The CDR3 is CASSQVMNTEAFF. For the CDR3, the DNA is TGTGCCAGCAGTCAGGTAATGAACACTGAAGCTTTCTTT.

The chain combines TRBV5-8 with TRBJ1-5; no firm D call. Germline assignment: CDR1 SGHTS and CDR2 YDEGEE. Trimming took off 4 bases at V and 0 bases at J, with 14 bases between the two ends. The CDR3 contains 16 residues. The CDR3 nucleotides are TGTGCCAGCAGCCGCATTGGACGGGATAGCAATCAGCCCCAGCATTTT. The encoded protein is CASSRIGRDSNQPQHF.

This clonotype showed up many times. The rearrangement uses TRBV27 and TRBJ2-7, with 10 bases fitting TRBD2. Germline CDR1 reads MNHEY; CDR2 reads SMNVEV (reference sequence). The V and J ends lost 3 bases and 1 base, in that order; junction bases with no gene match: 3. The CDR3 is 15 residues long. CDR3 DNA sequence: TGTGCCAGCAGTTTGGTTAGCGGGAGGTCCTACGAGCAGTACTTC. Translation gives CASSLVSGRSYEQYF.

This clonotype was picked up many times. This sequence joins TRBV24-1 and TRBJ2-2; D gene uncertain. The ends were cut back, 9 bases at V and 3 bases at J, with 10 bases in the middle. The CDR3 is 13 residues long. CDR1 is KGHDR, CDR2 SFDVKD, per germline. CDR3 in amino acids: CATYGPHTGELFF. CDR3 DNA: TGTGCCACCTACGGACCCCACACCGGGGAGCTGTTTTTT.

This clonotype was seen more than once but under ten times. The germline gene is not matched at one end of the junction; a read error may be the cause. The J gene is TRBJ2-7, the V gene TRBV7-2; D is undetermined. Germline values: CDR1 SGHTA, CDR2 FQGNSA. The CDR3 totals 18 residues. The CDR3 is CASRPALPDAKKNYKQYF. CDR3 in DNA: TGTGCCAGCAGGCCAGCCCTCCCCGACGCTAAAAAAAACTACAAGCAGTACTTC.

V and J are TRBV24-1 and TRBJ1-1; weak D call: TRBD1 (5 bases). This CDR3 has 13 amino acids. The germline CDR1 and CDR2 sequences are KGHDR and SFDVKD. With 3 bases removed from V and 3 bases from J, the gap between germline ends came to 7 bases. CDR3 sequence reads: CATSDRQHTEAFF. CDR3 bases: TGTGCCACCAGTGATCGACAGCACACTGAAGCTTTCTTT.

This clonotype was seen ten or more times. The rearrangement links TRBV27 to TRBJ1-4, with D tentatively TRBD1 (5 bases). Between the trimmed V and J ends, which lost 1 base and 4 bases, there was a span of 7 bases. CDR1 is MNHEY, CDR2 SMNVEV, per germline (reference sequence). CDR3 size: 14 residues. Here the CDR3 DNA reads TGTGCCAGCAGTTTATTCGGGGGTAATGAAAAACTGTTTTTT. Translation: CASSLFGGNEKLFF.

This rearrangement joins TRBV7-9 to TRBJ2-5; TRBD2 matches at 10 bases. The length of the CDR3 is 15 residues. The germline CDR1 and CDR2 sequences are SEHNR and FQNEAQ (reference sequence). The ends lost 3 bases at V and 5 bases at J; junction bases unmatched: 6. The CDR3 DNA reads TGTGCCAGCAGCTTTCCAGCGGGAGGGTGGGAGACCCAGTACTTC. It specifies CASSFPAGGWETQYF. Looking up the rest from reference TRBV7-9 and TRBJ2-5 gives the full variable domain: DTGVSQNPRHKITKRGQNVTFRCDPISEHNRLYWYRQTLGQGPEFLTYFQNEAQLEKSRLLSDRFSAERPKGSFSTLEIQRTEQGDSAMYLCASSFPAGGWETQYFGPGTRLLVL.

In its sample, this clonotype was seen a few times. The rearrangement uses TRBV10-1 and TRBJ2-7, with 7 bases matching TRBD2. The ends lost 4 bases at V and 2 bases at J; junction bases unmatched: 2. Germline V lookup: CDR1 WNHNN, CDR2 SYGVQD (reference sequence). The CDR3 runs to 13 residues. The CDR3 is CASSGDYPYEQYF. In DNA form, the CDR3 reads TGCGCCAGCAGTGGGGACTATCCCTACGAGCAGTACTTC.

This clonotype was observed many times. The V gene is TRBV12-3 or TRBV12-4, the J gene TRBJ1-2, with D unclear. The CDR3 loop spans 14 amino acids. Deletions cut 6 bases from V and 2 bases from J, with 13 bases between. CDR3 residues: CASSPDEENYGYTF. In DNA, the CDR3 is TGTGCCAGCAGCCCGGATGAAGAGAACTATGGCTACACCTTC.

This clonotype has a handful of counts. The chain couples TRBV6-5 to TRBJ2-2; 7 bases map to TRBD2. The CDR3 is 16 residues long. The ends lost 2 bases at V and 4 bases at J; junction bases unmatched: 7. The germline gives CDR1 MNHEY, CDR2 SVGAGI. DNA of the CDR3: TGTGCCAGCAGTTACCTGGGGGGGATGGGCACCGGGGAGCTGTTTTTT. The encoded protein is CASSYLGGMGTGELFF.

This clonotype was observed many times. The chain joins TRBV2 to TRBJ1-5, with 8 bases fitting TRBD1. The CDR3 contains 16 residues. Germline CDR1 SNHLY, CDR2 FYNNEI. The J segment lost 6 bases and the V segment lost 4 bases, leaving 11 bases of the junction unmatched. CDR3 loop: CASSGRGAGTGQPQHF. CDR3 in DNA: TGTGCCAGCAGTGGCAGGGGCGCTGGGACAGGTCAGCCCCAGCATTTT.

This clonotype was counted at least ten times. This chain joins TRBV20-1 and TRBJ1-6, with 7 bases fitting TRBD1. J lost 4 bases, V lost 5 bases, and 11 bases had no gene match. The CDR3 spans 16 residues. Germline V gene data show CDR1 as DFQATT and CDR2 as SNEGSKA (reference sequence). The CDR3 protein is CSASPGGGLYNSPLHF. DNA of the CDR3: TGCAGTGCTTCCCCAGGGGGGGGCCTATATAATTCACCCCTCCACTTT.

The chain has TRBV6-1 and TRBJ1-1; D is perhaps TRBD1 (6 bases). CDR1 is MNHNS, CDR2 SASEGT, per germline. Trimming shortened V by 3 bases and J by 3 bases, and 14 bases separated the two germline ends. The CDR3 loop spans 15 amino acids. CDR3 sequence: CASSDPGTRYTEAFF. The CDR3 DNA reads TGTGCCAGCAGTGACCCCGGGACACGTTACACTGAAGCTTTCTTT.

The chain has TRBV11-2 and TRBJ1-1, with D unclear. CDR1 is SGHAT, CDR2 FQNNGV, per germline. This CDR3 is 12 amino acids long. Trimming removed 5 bases from V and 1 base from J, with 5 bases in between. CDR3 residues: CASSPKNTEAFF. CDR3 sequence (DNA): TGTGCCAGCAGCCCAAAGAACACTGAAGCTTTCTTT. The variable domain in full, with the rest retrieved from reference TRBV11-2 and TRBJ1-1, is EAGVAQSPRYKIIEKRQSVAFWCNPISGHATLYWYQQILGQGPKLLIQFQNNGVVDDSQLPKDRFSAERLKGVDSTLKIQPAKLEDSAVYLCASSPKNTEAFFGQGTRLTVV.

This clonotype occurred many times. The chain employs TRBV3-1 and TRBJ2-7, with 8 bases identical to TRBD1. CDR1 LGHDT and CDR2 YNNKEL come from the germline V gene (reference sequence). The CDR3 has 17 amino acids. Trimming removed 2 bases from V and 3 bases from J; junction bases left unmatched: 12. The CDR3 DNA is TGTGCCAGCAGCCAACGATTTTCCTCCGGGACAGGCTACGAGCAGTACTTC. Translation: CASSQRFSSGTGYEQYF.

This clonotype was seen repeatedly, ten times or more. The rearrangement links TRBV11-3 to TRBJ2-3; D unclear. The germline V and J ends were trimmed by 8 bases and 4 bases, with 28 bases remaining between them. The CDR3 spans 18 residues. From germline, CDR1 is SGHNT and CDR2 YENEEA. The CDR3 protein is CASPLMAAQSRSADTQYF. The CDR3 DNA is TGTGCCAGCCCCCTGATGGCCGCACAGTCCCGGAGCGCAGATACGCAGTATTTT.

In its sample, this clonotype was seen many times. The gene calls are TRBV10-3 and TRBJ2-5; D may be TRBD1 (5 bases). Trimming took 6 bases from V and 3 from J, leaving 5 bases between them. The CDR3 covers 11 residues. Germline lookup yields CDR1 ENHRY and CDR2 SYGVKD. The CDR3 here is CAISREETQYF. DNA of the CDR3: TGTGCCATCAGCAGGGAAGAGACCCAGTACTTC.

This chain links TRBV5-8 with TRBJ1-5; 7 bases are a match to TRBD1. Germline values: CDR1 SGHTS, CDR2 YDEGEE. V shed 4 bases, J shed 4 bases, and the junction held 11 bases outside the gene matches. There are 16 residues in the CDR3. The CDR3 sequence: CASSLRQGSFNQPQHF. For the CDR3, the DNA is TGTGCCAGCAGCCTTAGACAGGGATCTTTTAATCAGCCCCAGCATTTT.

Ten or more counts support this clonotype. CDR3 sequence reads: CASSTHSTGELFF. The CDR3 region has the DNA TGTGCCAGTAGTACCCACAGCACCGGGGAGCTGTTTTTT. J is TRBJ2-2 and V is TRBV19; D not resolved. Germline CDR1 and CDR2: LNHDA and SQIVND (reference sequence). The CDR3 consists of 13 residues. V was trimmed by 4 bases and J by 4 bases, leaving 7 bases between them.

This clonotype was counted ten times or more. The chain recombines TRBV19 with TRBJ2-7, with TRBD1 matching over 8 bases. CDR1 is LNHDA and CDR2 is SQIVND in the germline V gene (reference sequence). CDR3 size: 15 residues. V was clipped by 6 bases and J by 2 bases; unmatched bases: 9. The CDR3 region is CASSPSGTGPYEQYF. CDR3 sequence (DNA): TGTGCCAGTAGCCCCTCCGGGACAGGCCCCTACGAGCAGTACTTC.

As concerns this clonotype: It differs at one base from a far larger clone, so likely a read error. The CDR3 carries no conserved terminal phenylalanine or tryptophan, so it likely arises from a read error. V usage is TRBV6-2 or TRBV6-3 and J usage is TRBJ2-7; TRBD1 agrees at 9 bases. Germline V gene data show CDR1 as MNHEY and CDR2 as SVGEGT. The CDR3 consists of 12 residues. The J segment lost 4 bases and the V segment lost 5 bases, leaving 0 bases of the junction unmatched. Here the CDR3 DNA reads TGTGCCAGCAGTGGACAGGGGTACGAGCAGTACTCC. It yields the protein CASSGQGYEQYS.

The chain uses TRBV7-2 and TRBJ2-7, with 13 bases fitting TRBD2. The CDR3 runs 13 residues. In germline, CDR1 is SGHTA, CDR2 FQGNSA. The ends lost 4 bases at V and 6 bases at J; junction bases unmatched: 0. CDR3 coding DNA: TGTGCCAGCAGCTGGACTAGCGGGAGCGAGCAGTACTTC. The encoded protein is CASSWTSGSEQYF.

J is TRBJ1-2 and V is TRBV5-4; 8 nucleotides line up with TRBD1. Germline CDR1 is SGHNT and CDR2 is YYREEE (reference sequence). The J segment lost 4 bases and the V segment lost 1 base, leaving 15 bases of the junction unmatched. This CDR3 has 18 amino acids. The CDR3 DNA follows: TGTGCCAGCAGCTTGATAGGGACAGGCTTGGATTTGCTCTATGGCTACACCTTC. It translates to CASSLIGTGLDLLYGYTF.